The rows below give T cell receptor beta chains drawn from one sample of a study of blood T cell repertoires in COVID-19. Sequencing used immunoSEQ multiplex PCR; TCRdb keeps in-frame clones, though not all of them. The sample has some 93,000 clones, roughly 77% seen once. Material: peripheral blood. Source of these receptors: a human donor in a cohort sampled during active COVID-19. The CDR3 runs from the conserved cysteine through the conserved F or W. The order of the fields is V gene, D gene, clone size, J gene, CDR3 protein. D genes are given only for firm matches. Only part of the rows carry a size: once, few, many, or a class if the clone is expanded.

TRBV3-1/TRBV3-2,TRBD1,once,TRBJ1-6,CASSSRTGNNNSPLHF
TRBV6-5,TRBD2,.,TRBJ2-7,CASTDSWGGNYEQYF
TRBV19,TRBD1,few,TRBJ1-4,CASSMSQGAVTNEKLFF
TRBV6-5,.,.,TRBJ2-1,CASSTGYNEQFF
TRBV3-1/TRBV3-2,TRBD2,.,TRBJ2-2,CASSEGLAGYPDVTGELFF
TRBV2,.,.,TRBJ2-5,CASRLYQETQYF
TRBV28,TRBD1,.,TRBJ2-3,CASTQGASDTQYF
TRBV7-6,TRBD2,many,TRBJ2-7,CASSLASGRAVYEQYF
TRBV4-2,TRBD1,.,TRBJ1-3,CASSIDRGAKTIYF
TRBV5-4,TRBD2,.,TRBJ2-5,CASSLGLAEQETQYF
TRBV2,.,.,TRBJ1-6,CASSEMRNSPLHF
TRBV5-1,.,few,TRBJ1-2,CASSPRQVSNYGYTF
TRBV2,.,few,TRBJ2-7,CASSEGLTIREQYF
TRBV3-1/TRBV3-2,.,once,TRBJ1-2,CASSHGGTGYTF
TRBV6-6,.,.,TRBJ2-5,CASSWPGRQETQYF
TRBV5-1,.,once,TRBJ2-7,CASSLSSASPYEQYF
TRBV11-2,TRBD1,.,TRBJ1-1,CASSPSGGRTEAFF
TRBV3-1/TRBV3-2,.,.,TRBJ2-7,CASSPLIGLGEQYF
TRBV4-1,.,once,TRBJ1-2,CASSQPLGVGGRAVDYGYTF
TRBV18,.,.,TRBJ1-5,CASSGGGGDQPQHF
TRBV29-1,.,.,TRBJ1-1,CSVVRGWTEAFF
TRBV2,.,.,TRBJ2-1,CASGGSSSYNEQFF
TRBV18,.,.,TRBJ1-2,CASSPRGTDRYGYTF
TRBV6-2/TRBV6-3,TRBD2,.,TRBJ2-7,CASSYLAGGMRYEQYF
TRBV19,.,.,TRBJ2-1,CASSGGQGLYNEQFF
TRBV28,.,few,TRBJ1-5,CASRRDMGAQPQHF
TRBV27,TRBD1,.,TRBJ1-1,CASRYSGGTEAFF
TRBV10-3,TRBD2,.,TRBJ2-2,CAIARTTGGNTGELFF
TRBV18,.,.,TRBJ1-1,CASSPSQGINTEAFF
TRBV6-8,.,.,TRBJ2-7,CASLQGRHEQYF
TRBV4-1,TRBD1,.,TRBJ2-1,CASSQGQGAIKAQFF
TRBV5-5,.,.,TRBJ2-3,CASSLTAGIHTDTQYF
TRBV6-1,TRBD1,.,TRBJ2-7,CASSDFIGSGTEPYEQYF
TRBV3-1/TRBV3-2,TRBD2,few,TRBJ2-7,CASSFLAVAYEQYF
TRBV28,TRBD2,.,TRBJ2-3,CASSRSGTSGTDTQYF
TRBV10-3,.,.,TRBJ2-1,CAISDHSRNVNSYNEQFF
TRBV12-3/TRBV12-4,.,.,TRBJ2-7,CASNPSGSYEQYF
TRBV28,.,.,TRBJ2-3,CASSLRRSRDLADTQYF
TRBV7-9,.,.,TRBJ1-1,CASSLQNTEAFF
TRBV28,.,.,TRBJ1-6,CASSIAGEGNSPLHF
TRBV21-1,.,.,TRBJ2-7,CASRLGAETYEQYF
TRBV5-5,.,.,TRBJ1-5,CASSLGHRQLYSNQPQHF
TRBV19,.,.,TRBJ1-5,CASTPWAENQPQHF
TRBV5-1,TRBD1,.,TRBJ2-5,CASSLAGTGGAQETQYF
TRBV3-1/TRBV3-2,.,.,TRBJ2-3,CASSLRGALVGNTQYF